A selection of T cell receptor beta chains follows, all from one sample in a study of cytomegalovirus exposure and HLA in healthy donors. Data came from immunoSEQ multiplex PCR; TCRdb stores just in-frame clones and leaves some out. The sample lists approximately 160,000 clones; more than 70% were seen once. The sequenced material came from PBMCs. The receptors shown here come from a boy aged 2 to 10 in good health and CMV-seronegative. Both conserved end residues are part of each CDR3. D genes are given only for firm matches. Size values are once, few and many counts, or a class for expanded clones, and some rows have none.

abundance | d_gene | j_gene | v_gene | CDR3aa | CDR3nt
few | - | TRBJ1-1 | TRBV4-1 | CASSQEGGAFF | TGCGCCAGCAGCCAAGAGGGGGGGGCTTTCTTT
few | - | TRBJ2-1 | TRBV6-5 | CASSPMGSSYNEQFF | TGTGCCAGCAGCCCCATGGGGAGCTCCTACAATGAGCAGTTCTTC
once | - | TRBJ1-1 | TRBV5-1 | CASSLTGLNTEAFF | TGCGCCAGCAGCCTGACAGGTTTGAACACTGAAGCTTTCTTT
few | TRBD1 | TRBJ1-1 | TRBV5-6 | CASETGGFAEAFF | TGTGCCAGCGAGACAGGGGGGTTCGCTGAAGCTTTCTTT
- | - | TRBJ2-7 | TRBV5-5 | CASSLIGQGTYEQYF | TGTGCCAGCAGCTTGATCGGGCAGGGAACCTACGAGCAGTACTTC
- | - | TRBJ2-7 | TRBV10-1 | CASSDMIATEQYF | TGCGCCAGCAGTGACATGATCGCTACGGAGCAGTACTTC
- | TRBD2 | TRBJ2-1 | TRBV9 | CASSEYLSGSHNEQFF | TGTGCCAGCAGCGAGTACCTTAGCGGGAGCCACAATGAGCAGTTCTTC
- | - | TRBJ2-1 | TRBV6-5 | CASSYFRGNEQFF | TGTGCCAGCAGTTACTTTCGGGGGAATGAGCAGTTCTTC
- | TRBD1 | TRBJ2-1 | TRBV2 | CASSGWQGDNEQFF | TGTGCCAGCAGTGGTTGGCAGGGGGATAATGAGCAGTTCTTC
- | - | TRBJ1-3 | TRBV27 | CASSVGAGNTIYF | TGTGCCAGCAGTGTAGGAGCGGGAAACACCATATATTTT
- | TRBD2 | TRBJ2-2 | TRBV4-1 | CASSQVIAGGLGELFF | TGCGCCAGCAGCCAAGTCATAGCGGGAGGACTCGGGGAGCTGTTTTTT
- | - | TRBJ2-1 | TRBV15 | CATSRGRDSYNEQFF | TGTGCCACCAGCAGAGGCCGGGACTCTTACAATGAGCAGTTCTTC
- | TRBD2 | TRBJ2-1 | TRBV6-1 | CASSGGLDGWNEQFF | TGTGCCAGCAGTGGGGGACTAGACGGATGGAATGAGCAGTTCTTC
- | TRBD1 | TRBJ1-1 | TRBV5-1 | CASSRLGTGDTEAFF | TGCGCCAGCAGCCGTCTGGGGACAGGGGACACTGAAGCTTTCTTT
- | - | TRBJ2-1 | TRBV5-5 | CASSYRGSSYNEQFF | TGTGCCAGCAGCTATAGGGGTAGCTCCTACAATGAGCAGTTCTTC
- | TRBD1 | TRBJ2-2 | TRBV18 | CASSPLQGATNTGELFF | TGTGCCAGCTCACCATTACAGGGGGCAACGAACACCGGGGAGCTGTTTTTT
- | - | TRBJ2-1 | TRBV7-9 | CASSLLLAEQFF | TGTGCCAGCAGCCTATTACTAGCAGAGCAGTTCTTC
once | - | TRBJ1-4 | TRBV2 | CASSVQNEKLFF | TGTGCCAGCAGTGTACAGAATGAAAAACTGTTTTTT
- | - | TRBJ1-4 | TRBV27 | CASSLSQISEKLFF | TGTGCCAGCAGTTTATCGCAGATAAGTGAAAAACTGTTTTTT
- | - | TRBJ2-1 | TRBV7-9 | CASSLSRGSYNEQFF | TGTGCCAGCAGCTTATCTCGCGGATCCTACAATGAGCAGTTCTTC
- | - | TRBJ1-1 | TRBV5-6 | CASSLVGGRKGEAFF | TGTGCCAGCAGCTTGGTCGGGGGGCGTAAGGGTGAAGCTTTCTTT
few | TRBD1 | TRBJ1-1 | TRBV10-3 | CAISERQGLAAQAFF | TGTGCCATCAGTGAAAGACAGGGACTAGCGGCCCAAGCTTTCTTT
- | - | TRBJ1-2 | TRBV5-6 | CASSLAVAPSNYGYTF | TGTGCCAGCAGCTTGGCTGTAGCCCCGTCTAACTATGGCTACACCTTC
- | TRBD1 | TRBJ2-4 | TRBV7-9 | CASSVRDRENIQYF | TGTGCCAGCAGCGTACGGGACAGGGAAAACATTCAGTACTTC
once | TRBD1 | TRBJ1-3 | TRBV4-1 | CASSQRQGLGPEDTIYF | TGCGCCAGCAGCCAACGACAGGGTTTGGGGCCTGAGGACACCATATATTTT
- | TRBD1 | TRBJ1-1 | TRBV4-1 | CASSQMKGQGTEAFF | TGCGCCAGCAGCCAAATGAAGGGACAGGGCACTGAAGCTTTCTTT
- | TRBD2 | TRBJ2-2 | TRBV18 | CASSPNLAVNTGELFF | TGTGCCAGCTCACCGAATCTAGCGGTGAACACCGGGGAGCTGTTTTTT
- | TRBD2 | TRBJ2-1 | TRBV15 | CATSRDPRSSGSLEQFF | TGTGCCACCAGCAGAGATCCTCGGTCTAGCGGGAGTCTCGAGCAGTTCTTC
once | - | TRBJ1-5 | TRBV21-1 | CASSGQGWSNQPQHF | TGTGCCAGTTCCGGACAGGGTTGGAGCAATCAGCCCCAGCATTTT
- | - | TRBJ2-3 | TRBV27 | CASSSVDPGTQYF | TGTGCCAGCAGTTCCGTGGACCCAGGGACGCAGTATTTT
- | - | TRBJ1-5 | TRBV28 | CASSPSTWYSNQPQHF | TGTGCCAGCAGTCCTTCGACTTGGTACAGCAATCAGCCCCAGCATTTT
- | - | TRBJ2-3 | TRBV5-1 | CASSLGDITDTQYF | TGCGCCAGCAGCTTGGGAGACATCACAGATACGCAGTATTTT
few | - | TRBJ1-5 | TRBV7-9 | CASSSLNQPQHF | TGTGCCAGCAGCTCCCTCAATCAGCCCCAGCATTTT
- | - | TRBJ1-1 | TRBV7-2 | CASSSQRLRVNTEAFF | TGTGCCAGCAGCTCACAGCGGTTACGGGTGAACACTGAAGCTTTCTTT
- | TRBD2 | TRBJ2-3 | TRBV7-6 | CASRASLAGLTDTQYF | TGTGCCAGCAGAGCATCGCTAGCGGGTCTCACAGATACGCAGTATTTT
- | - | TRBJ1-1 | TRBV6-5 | CASCRGNTEAFF | TGTGCCAGCTGCCGGGGGAACACTGAAGCTTTCTTT
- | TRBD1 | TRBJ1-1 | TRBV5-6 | CASSTRGRDTEAFF | TGTGCCAGCAGCACCAGGGGGCGAGACACTGAAGCTTTCTTT
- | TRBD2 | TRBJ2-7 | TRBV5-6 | CASSFTLADRSSYEQYF | TGTGCCAGCAGCTTTACCCTAGCGGATAGGAGCTCCTACGAGCAGTACTTC
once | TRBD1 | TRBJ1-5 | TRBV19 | CASSTQGAGQPQHF | TGTGCCAGTAGTACCCAGGGGGCGGGTCAGCCCCAGCATTTT
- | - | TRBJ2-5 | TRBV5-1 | CASRGGLPTIQYQETQYF | TGCGCCAGCAGAGGTGGACTGCCGACCATTCAGTACCAAGAGACCCAGTACTTC
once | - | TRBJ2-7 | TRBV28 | CASTPGGLYEQYF | TGTGCCAGCACCCCCGGGGGGCTATACGAGCAGTACTTC
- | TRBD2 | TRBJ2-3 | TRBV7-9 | CASELELREVTDTQYF | TGTGCCAGCGAACTCGAGCTGCGGGAGGTCACAGATACGCAGTATTTT
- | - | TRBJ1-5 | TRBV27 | CASSPPGGQPQHF | TGTGCCAGCAGCCCGCCGGGAGGGCAGCCCCAGCATTTT
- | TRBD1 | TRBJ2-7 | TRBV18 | CASSPGTGVDEQYF | TGTGCCAGCTCACCAGGGACAGGGGTGGACGAGCAGTACTTC
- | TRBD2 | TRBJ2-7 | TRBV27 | CASSFSGREGSYEQYF | TGTGCCAGCAGTTTCAGCGGGCGGGAGGGGAGCTACGAGCAGTACTTC
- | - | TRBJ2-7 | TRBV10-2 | CASSLSLWAGEYEQYF | TGCGCCAGCAGCCTAAGTTTATGGGCAGGGGAGTACGAGCAGTACTTC
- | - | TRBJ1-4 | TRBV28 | CASKVSPGLDNEKLFF | TGTGCCAGCAAAGTCTCCCCGGGTCTTGATAATGAAAAACTGTTTTTT
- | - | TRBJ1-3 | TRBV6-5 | CASSYKQGWNTIYF | TGTGCCAGCAGTTATAAGCAGGGGTGGAACACCATATATTTT
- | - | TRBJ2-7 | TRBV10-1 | CASSVTGTPGYEQYF | TGCGCCAGCAGTGTTACAGGAACCCCGGGCTACGAGCAGTACTTC
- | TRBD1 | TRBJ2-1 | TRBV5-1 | CASSLGGQGYNEQFF | TGCGCCAGCAGCCTCGGGGGACAGGGCTACAATGAGCAGTTCTTC
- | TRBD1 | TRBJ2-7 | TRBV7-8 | CASSASVEGQGSYEQYF | TGTGCCAGCAGCGCCTCCGTGGAGGGACAGGGTTCCTACGAGCAGTACTTC
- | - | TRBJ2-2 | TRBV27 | CASTHSTSLWSTGELFF | TGTGCCAGCACGCATTCGACTTCGCTTTGGAGCACCGGGGAGCTGTTTTTT
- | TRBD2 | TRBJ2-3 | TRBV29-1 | CSVERTSLTHDTQYF | TGCAGCGTTGAAAGGACTAGCCTCACTCATGATACGCAGTATTTT
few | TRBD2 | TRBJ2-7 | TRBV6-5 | CASSYSRTSGRTEQYF | TGTGCCAGCAGTTACTCTAGGACTAGCGGGAGGACGGAGCAGTACTTC
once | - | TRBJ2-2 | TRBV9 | CASSVATGVGELFF | TGTGCCAGCAGCGTAGCTACGGGGGTCGGGGAGCTGTTTTTT